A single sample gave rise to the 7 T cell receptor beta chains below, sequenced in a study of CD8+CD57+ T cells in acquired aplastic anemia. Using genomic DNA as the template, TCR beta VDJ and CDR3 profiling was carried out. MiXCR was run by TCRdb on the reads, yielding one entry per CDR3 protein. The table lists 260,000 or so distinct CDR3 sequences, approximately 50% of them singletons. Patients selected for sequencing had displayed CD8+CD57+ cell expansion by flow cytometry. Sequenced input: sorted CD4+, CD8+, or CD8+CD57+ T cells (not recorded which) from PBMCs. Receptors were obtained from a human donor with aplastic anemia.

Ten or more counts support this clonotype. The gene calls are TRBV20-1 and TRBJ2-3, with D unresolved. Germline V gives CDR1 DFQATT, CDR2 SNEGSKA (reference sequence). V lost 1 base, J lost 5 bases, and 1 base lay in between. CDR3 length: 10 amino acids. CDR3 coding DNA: TGCAGTGCTAGAGGAGATACGCAGTATTTT. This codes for CSARGDTQYF.

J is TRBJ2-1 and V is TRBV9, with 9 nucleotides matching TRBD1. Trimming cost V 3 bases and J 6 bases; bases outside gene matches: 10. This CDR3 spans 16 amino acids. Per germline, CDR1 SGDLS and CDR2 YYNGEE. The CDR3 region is CASSAPGQGGPNEQFF. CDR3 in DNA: TGTGCCAGCAGCGCACCGGGACAGGGCGGCCCCAATGAGCAGTTCTTC.

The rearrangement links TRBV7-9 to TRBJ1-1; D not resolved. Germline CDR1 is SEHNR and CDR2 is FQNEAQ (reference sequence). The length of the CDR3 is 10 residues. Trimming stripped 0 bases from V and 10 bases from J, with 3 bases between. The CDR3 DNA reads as TGTGCCAGCAGCTTAGCCACAGCTTTCTTT. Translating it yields CASSLATAFF.

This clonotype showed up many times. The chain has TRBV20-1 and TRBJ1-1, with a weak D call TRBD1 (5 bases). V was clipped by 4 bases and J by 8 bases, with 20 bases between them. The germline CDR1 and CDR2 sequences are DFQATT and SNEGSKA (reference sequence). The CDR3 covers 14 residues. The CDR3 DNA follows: TGCAGTGCTAAACGAGGGGACGCAGGGAGAGAAGCTTTCTTT. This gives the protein CSAKRGDAGREAFF.

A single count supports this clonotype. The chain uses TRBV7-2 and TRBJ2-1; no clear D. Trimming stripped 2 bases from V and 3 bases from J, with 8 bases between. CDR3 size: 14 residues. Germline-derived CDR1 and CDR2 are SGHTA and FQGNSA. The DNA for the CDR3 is TGTGCCAGCAGCTTAATGGGTCTCTACAATGAGCAGTTCTTC. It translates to CASSLMGLYNEQFF.

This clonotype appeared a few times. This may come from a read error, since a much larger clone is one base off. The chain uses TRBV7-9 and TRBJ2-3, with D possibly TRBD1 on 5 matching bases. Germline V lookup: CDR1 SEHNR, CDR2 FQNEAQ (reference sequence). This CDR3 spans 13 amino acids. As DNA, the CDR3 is TGTGCCAGCAGTGGCCTGGACACAGGTACGCAGTATTTT. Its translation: CASSGLDTGTQYF. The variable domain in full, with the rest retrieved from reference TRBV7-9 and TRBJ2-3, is DTGVSQNPRHKITKRGQNVTFRCDPISEHNRLYWYRQTLGQGPEFLTYFQNEAQLEKSRLLSDRFSAERPKGSFSTLEIQRTEQGDSAMYLCASSGLDTGTQYFGPGTRLTVL.

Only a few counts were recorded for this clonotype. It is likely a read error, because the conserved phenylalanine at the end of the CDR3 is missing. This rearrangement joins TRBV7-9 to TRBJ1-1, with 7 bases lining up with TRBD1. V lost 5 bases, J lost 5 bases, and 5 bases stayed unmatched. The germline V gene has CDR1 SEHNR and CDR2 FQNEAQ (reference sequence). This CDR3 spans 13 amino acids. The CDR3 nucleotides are TGTGCCAGCAGCGGGGAGGGGGCGACTGAAGCTTTCCTT. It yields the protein CASSGEGATEAFL.